Below, 19 T cell receptor beta chains from the same sample are listed, as sequenced in a study of CD8+ T cells in alopecia areata. RNA was extracted and reverse transcribed into cDNA as the sequencing template. Repertoires were generated with immunoSEQ multiplex PCR, while TCRdb's copy carries only in-frame clones and drops some. The data hold more than 200,000 clones, with 67% observed a single time. This sample comprised CD4+ T cells sorted from blood, obtained at week 0. Every receptor here comes from a human donor with alopecia areata.

The gene calls are TRBV6-6 and TRBJ1-2; D is possibly TRBD1 (5 bases). The germline CDR1 and CDR2 sequences are MNHNY and SVGAGI (reference sequence). Between the trimmed V and J ends, which lost 6 bases and 1 base, there was a span of 12 bases. The CDR3 consists of 14 residues. CDR3 region: CASSLGLGNYGYTF. The CDR3 bases are TGTGCCAGCAGCCTGGGACTGGGTAACTATGGCTACACCTTC.

The genes are TRBV5-1 and TRBJ2-7, with D possibly called TRBD1 or TRBD2 (5 bases each). V dropped 3 bases and J dropped 6 bases, with 10 bases sitting between them. The CDR3 loop spans 12 amino acids. CDR1 SGHRS and CDR2 YFSETQ come from the germline V gene. The CDR3 here is CASSSRAGEQYF. The CDR3 DNA is TGCGCCAGCAGCTCCAGGGCGGGCGAGCAGTACTTC.

This rearrangement joins TRBV29-1 to TRBJ1-2; maybe TRBD1 (6 bases). The CDR3 has 11 residues. Trimming removed 5 bases from V and 8 bases from J, with 12 bases in between. Germline V CDR1 and CDR2: SQVTM, ANQGSEA. The CDR3 loop reads CSVSMGAGYTF. The CDR3, as DNA: TGCAGCGTTTCCATGGGGGCGGGCTACACCTTC.

The genes are TRBV9 and TRBJ2-1, with D possibly TRBD1 on 6 matching bases. V lost 0 bases, J lost 8 bases, and 12 bases lay in between. The CDR3 covers 14 residues. In germline, CDR1 is SGDLS, CDR2 YYNGEE. The CDR3 DNA reads TGTGCCAGCAGCGTAGAACAGGGCTTCTATGAGCAGTTCTTC. Residues: CASSVEQGFYEQFF.

The chain combines TRBV19 with TRBJ1-1; D uncertain. Trimming took 5 bases from V and 4 from J, leaving 5 bases between them. CDR1 LNHDA and CDR2 SQIVND come from the germline V gene (reference sequence). This CDR3 has 11 amino acids. The CDR3 sequence is CASSESTEAFF. The CDR3 nucleotides read TGTGCCAGTAGTGAGAGCACTGAAGCTTTCTTT.

The chain couples TRBV2 to TRBJ1-6; possibly TRBD1 for D (5 bases). This CDR3 comprises 15 residues. V was shortened by 5 bases and J by 0 bases, with 8 bases between the two germline ends. Looked up from germline, CDR1 is SNHLY and CDR2 is FYNNEI. CDR3 loop: CASSSTVSYNSPLHF. CDR3 sequence (DNA): TGTGCCAGCAGTTCGACAGTCTCCTATAATTCACCCCTCCACTTT.

This clone was detected a few times. The genes are TRBV5-1 and TRBJ1-2; tentatively, D is TRBD1 (5 bases). This CDR3 spans 13 amino acids. The V end lost 7 bases, the J end lost 3 bases, and 13 bases lay between the germline ends. Germline values: CDR1 SGHRS, CDR2 YFSETQ. CDR3 region: CASGSGVDYGYTF. The CDR3 DNA reads TGCGCCAGCGGGTCGGGGGTGGACTATGGCTACACCTTC.

V and J are TRBV27 and TRBJ2-7; no reliable D call. The germline V and J ends were trimmed by 3 bases and 3 bases, with 9 bases remaining between them. The CDR3 is made up of 13 amino acids. CDR1 is MNHEY, CDR2 SMNVEV, per germline (reference sequence). This CDR3 reads CASSFGQHYEQYF. The CDR3 DNA follows: TGTGCCAGCAGTTTCGGCCAGCACTACGAGCAGTACTTC.

The J gene is TRBJ1-2, the V gene TRBV11-2; 7 nucleotides align to TRBD1. In germline, CDR1 is SGHAT, CDR2 FQNNGV. The CDR3 has 14 residues. The ends lost 5 bases at V and 4 bases at J; junction bases unmatched: 7. The CDR3 is CASSPGTASYGYTF. The CDR3 DNA follows: TGTGCCAGCAGCCCTGGGACAGCCTCCTATGGCTACACCTTC.

The CDR3 DNA sequence: TGTGCCAGCAGCCAAACAGGTTGGACAGATACGCAGTATTTT. It codes for CASSQTGWTDTQYF. This chain joins TRBV6-5 and TRBJ2-3; a weak D match, TRBD1 (5 bases). The ends were cut back, 6 bases at V and 3 bases at J, with 13 bases in the middle. Germline-derived CDR1 and CDR2 are MNHEY and SVGAGI. This CDR3 has 14 residues.

The CDR3 DNA sequence: TGCAGTGAGGGGACCTCCTACGAGCAGTACTTC. Translated: CSEGTSYEQYF. This chain connects TRBV20-1 to TRBJ2-7, with D perhaps being TRBD1 or TRBD2 (5 bases each). V was trimmed by 7 bases and J by 0 bases, leaving 7 bases between them. CDR3 length equals 11 residues. CDR1 and CDR2 (germline): DFQATT, SNEGSKA (reference sequence).

The V gene is TRBV19, the J gene TRBJ2-3; D is perhaps TRBD1 (5 bases). The V gene's germline CDR1 is LNHDA and CDR2 SQIVND (reference sequence). Deletions cut 4 bases from V and 3 bases from J, with 11 bases between. This CDR3 has 14 residues. The CDR3 is CASSRAGLTDTQYF. The CDR3 nucleotides are TGTGCCAGTAGTAGGGCAGGGTTGACAGATACGCAGTATTTT. Filled out from reference TRBV19 and TRBJ2-3, the complete variable domain reads DGGITQSPKYLFRKEGQNVTLSCEQNLNHDAMYWYRQDPGQGLRLIYYSQIVNDFQKGDIAEGYSVSREKKESFPLTVTSAQKNPTAFYLCASSRAGLTDTQYFGPGTRLTVL.

This clone was detected only a few times. CDR3 bases: TGCGCCAGCAGCGGAGGACTACAAACCTACAATGAGCAGTTCTTC. This codes for CASSGGLQTYNEQFF. This chain joins TRBV5-1 and TRBJ2-1, with a possible D match to TRBD2 (6 bases). The CDR3 spans 15 residues. With 4 bases removed from V and 2 bases from J, the gap between germline ends came to 13 bases. The germline V gene has CDR1 SGHRS and CDR2 YFSETQ.

In its sample, this clone was seen a few times. The chain combines TRBV11-2 with TRBJ2-3, with D perhaps given as TRBD1 or TRBD2 (5 bases each). The CDR3 spans 15 residues. Germline assignment: CDR1 SGHAT and CDR2 FQNNGV. V was clipped by 4 bases and J by 1 base, with 12 bases between them. The CDR3 DNA is TGTGCCAGCAGCTATGCCGGGGACGGCACAGATACGCAGTATTTT. It translates to CASSYAGDGTDTQYF.

The rearrangement links TRBV6-6 to TRBJ2-1; TRBD1 or TRBD2 may be the D gene (6 bases each). The V gene's germline CDR1 is MNHNY and CDR2 SVGAGI (reference sequence). V was shortened by 5 bases and J by 0 bases, with 14 bases between the two germline ends. The CDR3 totals 16 residues. CDR3 sequence reads: CASSAPGGRSYNEQFF. The CDR3 nucleotides read TGTGCCAGCAGTGCCCCCGGGGGCCGCTCCTACAATGAGCAGTTCTTC.

The V call is TRBV19, the J call TRBJ1-5; 8 bases agree with TRBD1. The CDR3 has 17 amino acids. Germline loops: CDR1 LNHDA, CDR2 SQIVND (reference sequence). J gave up 0 bases and V 3 bases, and 7 bases lay outside the gene matches. Here the CDR3 DNA reads TGTGCCAGTAGTATTCATCCGGACAGGGTTAGCAATCAGCCCCAGCATTTT. The encoded protein is CASSIHPDRVSNQPQHF.

The chain couples TRBV5-6 to TRBJ1-4; D unclear. Between the trimmed V and J ends, which lost 1 base and 13 bases, there was a span of 14 bases. CDR1 is SGHDT, CDR2 YYEEEE, per germline. The CDR3 runs 13 residues. The chain's CDR3 is CASSLQEGHSLFF. CDR3 DNA: TGTGCCAGCAGCTTGCAGGAGGGCCACTCACTGTTTTTT.

The chain carries TRBV30 and TRBJ1-1, with D perhaps matching TRBD1 (6 bases). Trimming removed 3 bases at V and 4 bases at J, with 18 bases between. The CDR3 is 15 residues long. CDR1 is GTSNPN and CDR2 is SVGIG in the germline V gene (reference sequence). This chain's CDR3 is CAWSLTVSGATEAFF. DNA of the CDR3: TGTGCCTGGAGCCTCACCGTATCAGGGGCCACTGAAGCTTTCTTT.

The chain has TRBV4-1 and TRBJ2-5, with D perhaps given as TRBD1 or TRBD2 (5 bases each). CDR3 length: 14 residues. V lost 5 bases and J 5 bases, leaving 15 bases between the germline ends. The V gene's germline CDR1 is MGHRA and CDR2 YSYEKL. The CDR3 nucleotides read TGCGCCAGCAGCAGCGGCCTGGGGACGGAGACCCAGTACTTC. Protein: CASSSGLGTETQYF.